This T cell receptor beta chain was sequenced during a study of blood T cell repertoires in COVID-19. The wider study: Sites across the United States, Italy and Spain contributed samples from acute and convalescent COVID-19. From T cells, B-cell-depleted T cells, or PBMCs came the material, which was cDNA or gDNA.

Original handling: Nucleated cell number was recorded as an estimate derived from reference gene primer amplification. Profiling relied on immunoSEQ multiplex PCR, and the TCRdb table lists in-frame clones only, not all of them. The DNA gave D and trimming, while V, J and clone size come from that table. The sample contains 100,000 to 150,000 clones, less than 90% of which appear only once. Trimming took 4 bases from V and 5 from J; bases not matched to a gene: 8. This CDR3 has 14 amino acids. Germline V gene sequence: CDR1 SQVTM, CDR2 ANQGSEA. This chain uses TRBV29-1 with TRBJ1-2, with TRBD1 identical over 9 bases. The specimen was peripheral blood. This receptor was identified in a man older than 75 with active or convalescent COVID-19. In nucleotides, the CDR3 is TGCAGCGTTGCCGGCCCCGGACAGGGGTATGGCTACACCTTC. Protein sequence: CSVAGPGQGYGYTF.